This entry is about one TCR beta chain. This receptor's antigen is unknown. Base qualities are missing; no much larger clone stands one base away. The data stem from a study of T cells after yellow fever vaccination (dated by TCRdb to the late 2010s). Describing the broader study: The SMART-Seq v4 Ultra Low Input RNA kit was used to prepare libraries from fractions with low cell numbers. Blood samples were taken at several timepoints before and after primary and secondary immunization, and bulk PBMC replicates and cell subsets were isolated. Two healthy male donors, one aged 18 to 29 and one aged 30 to 40 years, made up the cohort. To follow T-cell clones before and after primary and booster YFV17D yellow fever vaccination, bulk TCR alpha and beta repertoires were sequenced over time.

Paper-wide results and their limitations: Most clones expanded after primary vaccination were re-detected after the booster (almost 97% of CD4 and around 88% of CD8), suggesting broad memory maintenance. Computational filtering was needed because FACS-sorted repertoires could contain abundant contaminating clonotypes from the bulk population. The secondary T-cell response was found to be weaker but faster than the primary response, with a peak reached on day 5 rather than on day 15. The study included only a couple of donors, which limits how far the findings can be generalized. A small fraction of clonotypes appeared in both the CD4 and CD8 compartments, likely as a result of convergent recombination.

TCRdb records Illumina NovaSeq 6000 as the sequencer. Synthesis of TCR cDNA relied on 5'RACE template switching, a step that introduced a universal primer site along with unique molecular identifiers. Priming for cDNA synthesis came from both the TCR alpha and TCR beta constant segments. Library amplification involved two PCR steps, and the second step added sample barcodes and sequencing adapters. Sequencing of libraries was done on Illumina HiSeq 2500 (2x100 bp) or NovaSeq (2x150 bp). In the authors' own workflow: Reads were demultiplexed and collapsed into UMI consensus sequences with MIGEC, and V(D)J alignment was performed with MiXCR. Vaccine-responding clonotypes were identified with edgeR using replicate PBMC samples, with FDR below 0.01 and a log2 fold change above 5 up to day 15 being required. CD4 or CD8 identity was assigned to each bulk clonotype according to whether the clonotype was present at higher abundance in the sequenced CD4 repertoire or the sequenced CD8 repertoire. TCRdb trimmed public reads at Q25 via fastp, called clones via MiXCR and kept in-frame beta chains. Rows are unified per CDR3 protein, each entry keeping the most common DNA and genes. For this entry, the V and J calls and clone size follow TCRdb and not the study's own pipeline. This sample comprises about 330,000 distinct CDR3 sequences, 4.1% of them detected only once. Just under 25% of the sample rests with the top ten.

The germline V gene encodes CDR1 SNHLY and CDR2 FYNNEI. Between the V and J ends, shortened by 8 bases and 7 bases respectively, the junction contains 21 bases. The CDR3 starts with the cysteine, ends with the phenylalanine, and has 15 residues. Of all the DNA, just the CDR3 is kept, 45 bases in frame from base 1. What this sample's treatment or condition label stands for: live attenuated yellow fever vaccine strain. At each blood-draw timepoint, two biological replicates of bulk PBMCs were obtained. A standard Ficoll-Paque protocol was used to isolate PBMCs from peripheral blood. TriZol was used to extract RNA from bulk PBMCs, from CD4 and CD8 fractions, and from dextramer-positive and dextramer-negative fractions.

The receptor was isolated from a man younger than 35 who received the YFV17D yellow fever vaccine. The material sequenced was PBMCs, taken 5 days after the yellow fever booster vaccination. Rearrangement joined TRBV2 to TRBJ1-5, with TRBD1 as a weak D call on 6 bases. The bases are TGTGCCAGCCTAGCAGAGAGGACAGCCATACAGCCCCAGCATTTT. Translated, it gives CASLAERTAIQPQHF.